This T cell receptor (beta chain) was recovered during a study of identical twins. CDR3 size: 19 residues. Germline CDR1 reads MNHNS; CDR2 reads SASEGT. With 5 bases clipped from V and 1 base from J, the junction kept 16 bases outside the gene matches. TCRdb analysed the 5' RACE reads with MiXCR anew, one entry per CDR3 protein. The sample has 250,000 to 300,000 distinct CDR3 sequences, roughly 10% seen once. In this sample, this clonotype turned up a few times. In addition, the sample was reused for a study of yellow fever vaccine responses in identical twins.

The V gene is TRBV6-1, the J gene TRBJ1-5; 8 bases are shared with TRBD1. The sequence came from a woman between 18 and 30 years old in good health. Sequencing input: CD8+ T cells sorted from blood. The CDR3 nucleotides are TGTGCCAGCAGTCAACATCCTCGGACAGGGAAAGTCAGCAATCAGCCCCAGCATTTT. Amino acids: CASSQHPRTGKVSNQPQHF.